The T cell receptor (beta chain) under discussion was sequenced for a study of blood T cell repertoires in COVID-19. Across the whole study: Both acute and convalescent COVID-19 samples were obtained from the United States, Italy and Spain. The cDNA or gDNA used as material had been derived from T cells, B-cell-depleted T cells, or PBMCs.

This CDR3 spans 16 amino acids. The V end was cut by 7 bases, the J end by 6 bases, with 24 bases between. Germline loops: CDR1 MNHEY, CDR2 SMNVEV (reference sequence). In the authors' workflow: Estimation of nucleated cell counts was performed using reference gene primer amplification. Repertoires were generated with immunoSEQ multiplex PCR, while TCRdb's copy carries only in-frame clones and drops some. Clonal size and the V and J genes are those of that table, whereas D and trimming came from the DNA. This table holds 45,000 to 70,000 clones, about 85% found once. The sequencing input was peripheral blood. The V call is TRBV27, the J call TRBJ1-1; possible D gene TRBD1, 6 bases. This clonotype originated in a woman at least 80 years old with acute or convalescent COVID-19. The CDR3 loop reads CASNRLQTGGRSEAFF. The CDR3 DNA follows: TGTGCCAGCAACCGCTTGCAAACCGGGGGGCGGTCTGAAGCTTTCTTT.